A selection of T cell receptor beta chains follows, all from one sample in a study of identical twins. MiXCR, applied by TCRdb to the 5' RACE reads, yields one record per CDR3 protein. The data contain about 530,000 distinct CDR3 sequences, approximately 14% of them singletons. This same sample was also taken into another study, of yellow fever vaccine responses in identical twins.

The specimen was CD4+ T cells sorted from blood. Receptors were obtained from a young woman in good health. CDR3s include the opening cysteine and the closing phenylalanine or tryptophan. Each record gives: clone size, V gene, D gene, J gene, CDR3 protein, CDR3 DNA. A D gene is named only where the DNA matches it firmly. Clone size is shown for a subset of rows, as once, few, many or a class of expanded clone.

few,TRBV20-1,.,TRBJ2-1,CSASPSPYNEQFF,TGCAGTGCTAGTCCTAGCCCCTACAATGAGCAGTTCTTC
few,TRBV20-1,.,TRBJ2-1,CSANSPGEQFF,TGCAGTGCTAATTCTCCCGGTGAGCAGTTCTTC
.,TRBV3-1,.,TRBJ1-2,CASSQGMWYGYTF,TGTGCCAGCAGCCAAGGGATGTGGTATGGCTACACCTTC
.,TRBV10-1,.,TRBJ1-6,CASSVFDRYNSPLHF,TGCGCCAGCAGTGTATTTGACAGGTATAATTCACCCCTCCACTTT
.,TRBV7-9,.,TRBJ1-6,CASTQTGNSPLHF,TGTGCCAGCACCCAAACAGGGAATTCACCCCTCCACTTT
.,TRBV20-1,.,TRBJ2-1,CSASWYYNEQFF,TGCAGTGCTAGTTGGTACTACAATGAGCAGTTCTTC
many,TRBV20-1,TRBD1,TRBJ2-7,CSAKKGTAYEQYF,TGCAGTGCTAAAAAAGGGACAGCCTACGAGCAGTACTTC
.,TRBV5-6,.,TRBJ1-1,CASSMLWGPEGTEAFF,TGTGCCAGCAGTATGTTATGGGGCCCCGAGGGGACTGAAGCTTTCTTT
.,TRBV12-3/TRBV12-4,TRBD2,TRBJ2-2,CASSLDRRGSGSAGELFF,TGTGCCAGCAGTTTAGACAGGAGGGGTAGCGGGAGTGCCGGGGAGCTGTTTTTT
many,TRBV29-1,TRBD1,TRBJ1-1,CSVGQGANTEAFF,TGCAGCGTTGGACAGGGGGCAAACACTGAAGCTTTCTTT
many,TRBV5-1,.,TRBJ2-5,CASSFSDGPETQYF,TGCGCCAGCAGCTTTAGCGATGGGCCAGAGACCCAGTACTTC
few,TRBV7-2,.,TRBJ2-2,CASSFSYLRELFF,TGTGCCAGCAGCTTTAGTTATCTACGGGAGCTGTTTTTT
.,TRBV7-3,TRBD2,TRBJ2-7,CASSAHRLAGAYEQYF,TGTGCCAGCAGCGCCCACCGACTAGCGGGAGCCTACGAGCAGTACTTC
.,TRBV29-1,TRBD2,TRBJ2-3,CSVEFLVAGGTDTQYF,TGCAGCGTTGAATTCTTGGTAGCGGGAGGAACAGATACGCAGTATTTT
few,TRBV7-2,TRBD2,TRBJ2-5,CASSYLTSGQETQYF,TGTGCCAGCAGCTATTTGACTAGCGGACAAGAGACCCAGTACTTC
.,TRBV7-9,.,TRBJ2-1,CASSLGGLKQFF,TGTGCCAGCAGCTTAGGTGGACTAAAGCAGTTCTTC
few,TRBV2,TRBD1,TRBJ2-1,CASMRGQGVYNEQFF,TGTGCCAGCATGAGGGGACAGGGGGTATACAATGAGCAGTTCTTC
many,TRBV28,.,TRBJ2-1,CASSFRRSSGLYNEQFF,TGTGCCAGCAGTTTCCGCCGGAGTAGCGGACTCTACAATGAGCAGTTCTTC
.,TRBV11-2,.,TRBJ2-3,CASSILTDTQYF,TGTGCCAGCAGCATTCTGACAGATACGCAGTATTTT
.,TRBV19,TRBD2,TRBJ2-7,CASSIVLAGGGEQYF,TGTGCCAGTAGTATCGTCCTAGCGGGAGGCGGCGAGCAGTACTTC
few,TRBV7-2,TRBD2,TRBJ2-5,CASSLAGTSGSQTEETQYF,TGTGCCAGCAGCTTAGCCGGGACTAGCGGGAGCCAAACGGAAGAGACCCAGTACTTC
.,TRBV5-1,TRBD2,TRBJ2-1,CASSWAGTMGEQFF,TGCGCCAGCAGCTGGGCCGGGACTATGGGTGAGCAGTTCTTC
few,TRBV5-1,TRBD1,TRBJ1-2,CASSLGLDRADYGYTF,TGCGCCAGCAGCTTGGGACTAGACAGGGCTGACTATGGCTACACCTTC
.,TRBV6-5,.,TRBJ1-1,CASSSFQGLFAEAFF,TGTGCCAGCAGTTCATTCCAGGGGTTGTTCGCTGAAGCTTTCTTT
.,TRBV12-3/TRBV12-4,TRBD2,TRBJ2-1,CASRPKLAGVGHEQFF,TGTGCCAGCAGACCGAAACTAGCGGGAGTGGGGCATGAGCAGTTCTTC
few,TRBV27,.,TRBJ2-1,CASSFRGSEQFF,TGTGCCAGCAGTTTTCGGGGGAGTGAGCAGTTCTTC